The T cell receptor beta chain under discussion was sequenced for a study of cytomegalovirus exposure and HLA in healthy donors. Both 60 Vbeta primers and 13 Jbeta primers went into the PCR. Data came from immunoSEQ multiplex PCR; TCRdb stores just in-frame clones and leaves some out. The data show some 100,000 clones, around 75% seen once. The CDR3 runs to 16 residues. J gave up 15 bases and V 5 bases, and 19 bases lay outside the gene matches. Germline values: CDR1 LNHDA, CDR2 SQIVND (reference sequence). This receptor was obtained from a male donor in good health and CMV-seropositive. The gene calls are TRBV19 and TRBJ2-4, with 10 nucleotides matching TRBD1. Material for sequencing was PBMCs. The CDR3 loop is CASSPNRDRGRGVLYF. The CDR3, as DNA: TGTGCCAGTAGTCCAAACAGGGACAGGGGCCGCGGTGTCCTGTACTTC.